This TCR beta chain was observed in a study of T cell responses to AZD1222 COVID-19 vaccine. The data were produced by immunoSEQ multiplex PCR, yet TCRdb's version contains in-frame clones alone and is incomplete. Here the sample spans 70,000 to 95,000 clones, around nine tenths being singletons. Study-wide findings and caveats: Of the AZD1222 recipients, only 5 to 7 were seropositive at baseline. Unmutated regions of variants are reportedly targeted by nearly half of spike-specific TCRs. The donor cohort was predominantly white British with a female majority, and clonal diversity may have been underestimated. Along spike, vaccine-associated CD4 TCRs were found throughout, with dominance at 160-218 and 743-854.

Regarding this clone: As yet, its antigen is unknown.

Sequenced material: peripheral blood, taken on day 0 of MenACWY control vaccination. The receptor's source is an adult in good health.

The CDR3 reads CASSIAEGRRTSYEQYF. The CDR3 DNA reads TGTGCCAGCAGCATAGCAGAAGGGAGGCGGACTTCCTACGAGCAGTACTTC. The rearrangement links TRBV5-4 to TRBJ2-7; tentatively, D is TRBD2 (6 bases). This CDR3 region has 17 residues. The V gene's germline CDR1 is SGHNT and CDR2 YYREEE (reference sequence). V was cut by 4 bases and J by 1 base, with 21 bases left in between.